This T cell receptor (beta chain) was sequenced during a study of shared clonotypes between healthy human individuals. Regarding the study as a whole: Rarefaction showed sorted-subset sequencing was incomplete despite large depth. Represented genetic and exposure-history diversity was restricted by having few donors. It was the non-shared clonotypes that had lower generation probabilities than clonotypes shared by all four donors.

Clones were sequenced by immunoSEQ multiplex PCR, and TCRdb holds only the in-frame ones, with some missing. The profile shows approximately 2.1 million clones, more than 80% of them singletons. Caucasian adults residing in Nashville, Tennessee made up all the donors. This clone was detected a few times. Antigen: not known. The sample contains more than one DNA sequence encoding this CDR3. This clonotype originated in a man aged 18-30 years in good health. Some clones in this sample may be carry-over from other donors' samples. The sample taken for sequencing was naive CD4+ T cells from PBMCs. Subset defined: CD45RA+ positively selected.

The CDR3 here is CASSQESRNTEAFF. For the CDR3, the DNA is TGCGCCAGCAGCCAAGAAAGCAGGAACACTGAAGCTTTCTTT. The chain couples TRBV4-1 to TRBJ1-1, with unresolved D. Germline V lookup: CDR1 MGHRA, CDR2 YSYEKL. V lost 0 bases, J lost 1 base, and 6 bases lay in between. CDR3 length: 14 residues.